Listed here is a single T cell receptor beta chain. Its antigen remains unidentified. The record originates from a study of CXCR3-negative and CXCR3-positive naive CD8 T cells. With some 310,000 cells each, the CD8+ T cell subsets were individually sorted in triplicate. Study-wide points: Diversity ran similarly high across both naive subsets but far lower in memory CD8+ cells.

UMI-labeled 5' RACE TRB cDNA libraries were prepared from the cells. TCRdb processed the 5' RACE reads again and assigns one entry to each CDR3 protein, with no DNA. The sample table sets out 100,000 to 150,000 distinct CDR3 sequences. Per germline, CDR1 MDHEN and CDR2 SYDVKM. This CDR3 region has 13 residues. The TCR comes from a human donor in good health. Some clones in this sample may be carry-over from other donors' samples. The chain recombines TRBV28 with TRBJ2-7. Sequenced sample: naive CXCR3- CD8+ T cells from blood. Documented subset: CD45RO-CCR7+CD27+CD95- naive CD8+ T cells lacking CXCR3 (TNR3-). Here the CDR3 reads CASTSFGLYEQYF.